One sample yielded the 8 T cell receptor beta chains listed below, sequenced in a study of shared clonotypes between healthy human individuals. Generated by immunoSEQ multiplex PCR, the TCRdb table keeps only in-frame clones and is missing some. The sample holds about 2 million clones, about 95% seen once. The naive CD8 fraction comprised CD45RO-negative cells positively selected for CCR7 and excluded terminally differentiated effector memory CD45RA+ cells. The sequenced material came from naive CD8+ T cells sorted from blood. The source is a young man in good health.

Turning to this clone: Other DNA sequences in this specimen translate into the identical CDR3. V usage is TRBV7-9 and J usage is TRBJ1-5; 8 bases align to TRBD1. The CDR3 has 15 residues. J was trimmed by 2 bases and V by 5 bases; bases with no gene match: 5. CDR1 and CDR2 from the germline V gene are SEHNR and FQNEAQ (reference sequence). The CDR3 DNA sequence: TGTGCCAGCAGCCCAACAGGGGGAGGCAATCAGCCCCAGCATTTT. Encoded protein: CASSPTGGGNQPQHF.

The chain links TRBV27 to TRBJ1-2; D call uncertain. V lost 3 bases and J 6 bases, leaving 11 bases between the germline ends. This CDR3 has 13 amino acids. Germline V gene sequence: CDR1 MNHEY, CDR2 SMNVEV (reference sequence). CDR3 sequence (DNA): TGTGCCAGCAGTTTCACCCAGGAGAATGGCTACACCTTC. This codes for CASSFTQENGYTF.

The chain links TRBV5-1 to TRBJ1-1; perhaps TRBD1 as D (6 bases). The V end was cut by 0 bases, the J end by 5 bases, with 11 bases between. Germline V gene data show CDR1 as SGHRS and CDR2 as YFSETQ. The CDR3 covers 14 residues. CDR3 amino acids: CASSLVTGWTEAFF. In nucleotides, the CDR3 is TGCGCCAGCAGCTTGGTAACAGGGTGGACTGAAGCTTTCTTT. Variable domain in full (rest from reference TRBV5-1 and TRBJ1-1): KAGVTQTPRYLIKTRGQQVTLSCSPISGHRSVSWYQQTPGQGLQFLFEYFSETQRNKGNFPGRFSGRQFSNSRSEMNVSTLELGDSALYLCASSLVTGWTEAFFGQGTRLTVV.

The chain couples TRBV6-1 to TRBJ1-1, with 7 bases that match TRBD1. V was clipped by 1 base and J by 7 bases; unmatched bases: 15. CDR1 is MNHNS and CDR2 is SASEGT in the germline V gene. The CDR3 runs to 17 residues. The CDR3 loop is CASSEVGDRVPLFEAFF. The CDR3 DNA reads TGTGCCAGCAGTGAAGTCGGAGACAGGGTCCCCCTATTTGAAGCTTTCTTT.

This sequence joins TRBV4-1 and TRBJ2-7; D possibly corresponds to TRBD1 (5 bases). From germline, CDR1 is MGHRA and CDR2 YSYEKL. This CDR3 comprises 14 residues. V lost 1 base and J 3 bases, leaving 10 bases between the germline ends. CDR3 DNA: TGCGCCAGCAGCCAAGTGGACACACACTACGAGCAGTACTTC. This sequence encodes CASSQVDTHYEQYF.

This clone was recorded a few times. The genes are TRBV7-9 and TRBJ1-6, with 7 positions matching TRBD1. The V and J ends lost 5 bases and 10 bases, in that order; junction bases with no gene match: 5. The CDR3 has 13 amino acids. Per the germline V gene, CDR1 is SEHNR and CDR2 is FQNEAQ (reference sequence). CDR3 coding DNA: TGTGCCAGCAGCCTCGGACAGGCATCACCCCTCCACTTT. Translating gives CASSLGQASPLHF.

This chain links TRBV5-4 with TRBJ1-2; tentative D call: TRBD1 (5 bases). The CDR3 length is 14 residues. Trimming pared 2 bases from V and 6 bases from J, leaving 14 bases between. Per germline, CDR1 SGHNT and CDR2 YYREEE (reference sequence). CDR3 sequence: CASSFLDSYDGYTF. DNA for the CDR3: TGTGCCAGCAGCTTTCTCGACAGCTACGATGGCTACACCTTC.

The chain links TRBV5-6 to TRBJ1-1, with D uncertain. CDR3 size: 15 residues. Germline-derived CDR1 and CDR2 are SGHDT and YYEEEE. Trimming removed 0 bases from V and 1 base from J, with 10 bases in between. CDR3 DNA sequence: TGTGCCAGCAGCTTGGGAGGGTACTCGAACACTGAAGCTTTCTTT. It specifies CASSLGGYSNTEAFF. Drawing the rest from reference TRBV5-6 and TRBJ1-1, the complete variable domain is DAGVTQSPTHLIKTRGQQVTLRCSPKSGHDTVSWYQQALGQGPQFIFQYYEEEERQRGNFPDRFSGHQFPNYSSELNVNALLLGDSALYLCASSLGGYSNTEAFFGQGTRLTVV.